One sample yielded the 20 T cell receptor beta chains listed below, sequenced in a study of response to subunit inactivated influenza vaccine. TCRdb re-derived calls from the RT-PCR reads in MiXCR, one entry per CDR3 protein. The repertoire holds over 800,000 distinct CDR3 sequences, with approximately 22% as singletons. Here the sequenced sample was PBMCs from blood, taken more than 4 days after vaccination. The receptors originated from a man aged 50 to 60 who received an inactivated influenza vaccine.

V usage is TRBV20-1 and J usage is TRBJ1-5, with no clear D. The germline gives CDR1 DFQATT, CDR2 SNEGSKA (reference sequence). V was cut by 3 bases and J by 4 bases, with 13 bases left in between. This CDR3 has 14 residues. The CDR3 sequence: CSARNYRRNQPQHF. In nucleotides, the CDR3 is TGCAGTGCTAGGAACTACAGAAGGAATCAGCCCCAGCATTTT.

This clonotype was counted only a few times. The V call is TRBV12-3 or TRBV12-4, the J call TRBJ2-1, with 9 nucleotides matching TRBD2. The CDR3 is 15 amino acids. The junction had 4 bases not matched to a gene; V was cut back by 3 bases and J by 4 bases. As DNA, the CDR3 is TGTGCCAGCAGTTTGCCTAGCGGGAAGTACAATGAGCAGTTCTTC. As protein: CASSLPSGKYNEQFF.

This clonotype was seen only a few times. This rearrangement joins TRBV12-3 or TRBV12-4 to TRBJ2-3; D is undetermined. Trimming pared 3 bases from V and 6 bases from J, leaving 22 bases between. The CDR3 consists of 17 residues. The CDR3 DNA reads as TGTGCCAGCAGTTTTTATGCCCCGACTTCCCTGGCCGATACGCAGTATTTT. Translated, it gives CASSFYAPTSLADTQYF.

At least ten counts were recorded for this clonotype. CDR3 protein: CATSFGVGHPQETQYF. CDR3 nucleotides: TGTGCCACCAGCTTTGGGGTGGGACACCCCCAAGAGACCCAGTACTTC. The gene calls are TRBV24-1 and TRBJ2-5, with a weak D call TRBD1 (6 bases). V lost 7 bases and J 1 base, leaving 18 bases between the germline ends. In germline, CDR1 is KGHDR, CDR2 SFDVKD. This CDR3 region has 16 residues.

The V call is TRBV27, the J call TRBJ2-7; D may correspond to TRBD1 or TRBD2 (6 bases each). Germline V gene sequence: CDR1 MNHEY, CDR2 SMNVEV (reference sequence). The CDR3 spans 15 residues. V was trimmed by 2 bases and J by 0 bases, leaving 11 bases between them. CDR3: CASSLGGGDSYEQYF. DNA of the CDR3: TGTGCCAGCAGTTTAGGAGGGGGAGACTCCTACGAGCAGTACTTC.

This chain uses TRBV5-1 with TRBJ2-2; tentative D call: TRBD2 (7 bases). The CDR3 is made up of 15 amino acids. Germline V lookup: CDR1 SGHRS, CDR2 YFSETQ. V was cut by 0 bases and J by 6 bases, with 12 bases left in between. The CDR3 protein is CASSLETGGAGELFF. CDR3 DNA sequence: TGCGCCAGCAGCTTGGAGACGGGGGGCGCCGGGGAGCTGTTTTTT.

This clonotype was found many times. The rearrangement joins TRBV10-3 to TRBJ2-7; tentative D call: TRBD1 (5 bases). Germline loops: CDR1 ENHRY, CDR2 SYGVKD. The CDR3 length is 16 residues. Deletions cut 0 bases from V and 7 bases from J, with 19 bases between. The CDR3 sequence: CAISESSAGWSGEQYF. In DNA form, the CDR3 reads TGTGCCATCAGTGAGTCTTCGGCAGGGTGGAGTGGGGAGCAGTACTTC.

A few counts support this clonotype. The rearrangement uses TRBV7-9 and TRBJ2-5, with D possibly being TRBD2 (5 bases). V was shortened by 11 bases and J by 5 bases, with 12 bases between the two germline ends. The CDR3 length is 11 residues. CDR1 SEHNR and CDR2 FQNEAQ come from the germline V gene (reference sequence). In DNA form, the CDR3 reads TGTGCCTACGGGGTGTCGGAGACCCAGTACTTC. It encodes CAYGVSETQYF. The full variable domain, with the rest looked up from reference TRBV7-9 and TRBJ2-5, is DTGVSQNPRHKITKRGQNVTFRCDPISEHNRLYWYRQTLGQGPEFLTYFQNEAQLEKSRLLSDRFSAERPKGSFSTLEIQRTEQGDSAMYLCAYGVSETQYFGPGTRLLVL.

J is TRBJ2-5 and V is TRBV6-1; TRBD2 is a possible D gene (6 bases). CDR1 MNHNS and CDR2 SASEGT come from the germline V gene. The CDR3 loop spans 14 amino acids. V was pared by 1 base and J by 7 bases, with 13 bases between. The CDR3 is CASSEGGGRGTQYF. In nucleotides, the CDR3 is TGTGCCAGCAGTGAAGGTGGCGGGCGGGGGACCCAGTACTTC.

This clonotype was counted a few times. The rearrangement joins TRBV4-1 to TRBJ1-5; D is undetermined. With 5 bases removed from V and 5 bases from J, the gap between germline ends came to 22 bases. This CDR3 is 17 amino acids long. Germline V gene data show CDR1 as MGHRA and CDR2 as YSYEKL. The CDR3 DNA sequence: TGCGCCAGCAGCACAGCGGGCAGTTTGAGGCCCGATCAGCCCCAGCATTTT. This codes for CASSTAGSLRPDQPQHF.

This clonotype occurred a few times. The V call is TRBV19, the J call TRBJ2-7; 9 bases are shared with TRBD2. The V and J ends lost 4 bases and 5 bases, in that order; junction bases with no gene match: 9. CDR1 is LNHDA and CDR2 is SQIVND in the germline V gene (reference sequence). The CDR3 length is 15 residues. CDR3 sequence reads: CASSKGLAIGDEQYF. The CDR3 DNA sequence: TGTGCCAGTAGTAAGGGACTAGCAATTGGAGACGAGCAGTACTTC.

This clonotype was detected a few times. The gene calls are TRBV7-9 and TRBJ2-3; D gene ambiguous. The CDR3 covers 14 residues. Germline CDR1 and CDR2: SEHNR and FQNEAQ (reference sequence). V was clipped by 1 base and J by 4 bases, with 9 bases between them. CDR3 nucleotide sequence: TGTGCCAGCAGCTTAGGACAAGCCGCAGATACGCAGTATTTT. Amino acids: CASSLGQAADTQYF.

The genes are TRBV15 and TRBJ2-2; 7 bases fit TRBD1. The ends lost 0 bases at V and 4 bases at J; junction bases unmatched: 5. Germline V CDR1 and CDR2: LNHNV, YYDKDF (reference sequence). The CDR3 extends over 16 amino acids. CDR3 protein: CATSREGGRGTGELFF. In DNA form, the CDR3 reads TGTGCCACCAGCAGAGAAGGGGGCAGGGGCACCGGGGAGCTGTTTTTT. The full variable domain, in which reference TRBV15 and TRBJ2-2 provide the parts outside the CDR3, is DAMVIQNPRYQVTQFGKPVTLSCSQTLNHNVMYWYQQKSSQAPKLLFHYYDKDFNNEADTPDNFQSRRPNTSFCFLDIRSPGLGDTAMYLCATSREGGRGTGELFFGEGSRLTVL.

This CDR3 is CASSARYLSYEQYF. CDR3 in DNA: TGTGCCAGCAGCGCTAGATACCTCTCCTACGAGCAGTACTTC. The chain uses TRBV6-2 or TRBV6-3 and TRBJ2-7; D gene unclear. CDR3 length equals 14 residues. Germline lookup yields CDR1 MNHEY and CDR2 SVGEGT. Trimming removed 6 bases at V and 0 bases at J, with 12 bases between.

The chain is built from TRBV10-3 and TRBJ2-1, with 7 bases that match TRBD2. CDR3 length: 17 residues. From germline, CDR1 is ENHRY and CDR2 SYGVKD. Trimming cost V 2 bases and J 4 bases; bases outside gene matches: 11. CDR3 sequence reads: CAISEPSGGLRYNEQFF. The CDR3 DNA reads TGTGCCATCAGTGAGCCATCGGGGGGATTACGTTACAATGAGCAGTTCTTC.

The rearrangement uses TRBV2 and TRBJ2-6, with unresolved D. Germline CDR1 SNHLY, CDR2 FYNNEI. V shed 0 bases and J shed 4 bases, with 7 bases lying between them. The CDR3 sequence is 15 residues long. The chain's CDR3 is CASSEARAGANVLTF. The CDR3 region has the DNA TGTGCCAGCAGTGAAGCTCGGGCAGGGGCCAACGTCCTGACTTTC.

This clonotype has more than one count but fewer than ten. This chain joins TRBV12-3 or TRBV12-4 and TRBJ2-6; D is undetermined. The CDR3 has 15 residues. V lost 3 bases, J lost 5 bases, and 11 bases lay in between. CDR3: CASSFSPQRANVLTF. The DNA for the CDR3 is TGTGCCAGCAGTTTCTCCCCCCAGCGGGCCAACGTCCTGACTTTC.

The rearrangement joins TRBV29-1 to TRBJ2-3, with D unresolved. CDR1 and CDR2 from the germline V gene are SQVTM and ANQGSEA. CDR3 length: 12 residues. V lost 0 bases and J lost 3, with 4 bases in between. CDR3 sequence (DNA): TGCAGCGTTGAAGAGGGTACAGATACGCAGTATTTT. Its translation is CSVEEGTDTQYF.

In its sample, this clonotype was seen a few times. The chain joins TRBV10-3 to TRBJ1-1; TRBD1 matches at 8 bases. The CDR3 totals 13 residues. Germline loops: CDR1 ENHRY, CDR2 SYGVKD. The V and J ends lost 9 bases and 0 bases, in that order; junction bases with no gene match: 3. The CDR3 here is CAMTGAMNTEAFF. The CDR3 DNA reads as TGTGCCATGACAGGGGCGATGAACACTGAAGCTTTCTTT.

The chain links TRBV7-3 to TRBJ2-1; D possibly matches TRBD1 or TRBD2 (5 bases each). The germline V gene has CDR1 SGHTA and CDR2 FQGTGA. This CDR3 is built from 14 residues. Trimming shortened V by 6 bases and J by 6 bases, and 15 bases separated the two germline ends. The CDR3: CASSLMGVGNEQFF. The DNA for the CDR3 is TGTGCCAGCAGTCTAATGGGGGTTGGCAATGAGCAGTTCTTC.